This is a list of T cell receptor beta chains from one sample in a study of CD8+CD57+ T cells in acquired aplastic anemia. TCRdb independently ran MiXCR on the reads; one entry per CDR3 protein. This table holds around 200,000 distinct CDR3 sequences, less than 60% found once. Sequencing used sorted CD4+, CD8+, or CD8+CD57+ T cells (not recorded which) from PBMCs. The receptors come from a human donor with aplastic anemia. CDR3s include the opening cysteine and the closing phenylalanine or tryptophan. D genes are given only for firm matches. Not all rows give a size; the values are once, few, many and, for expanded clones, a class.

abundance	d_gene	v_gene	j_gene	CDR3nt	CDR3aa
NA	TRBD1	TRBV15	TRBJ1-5	TGTGCCACCAGCACCAGACAGGGTGGGCAGCCCCAGCATTTT	CATSTRQGGQPQHF
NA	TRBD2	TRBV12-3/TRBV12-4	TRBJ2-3	TGTGCCAGCGGGACTAGCGGCCTCACAGATACGCGGTATTTT	CASGTSGLTDTRYF
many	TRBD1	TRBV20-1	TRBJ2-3	TGCAGTGCTGGGACAGGGCGACACACAGATACGCAGTATTTT	CSAGTGRHTDTQYF
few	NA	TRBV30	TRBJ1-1	TGTGCCTGGGGGAGGAACACTGAAGCTTTCTTT	CAWGRNTEAFF
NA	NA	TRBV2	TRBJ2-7	TGTGCCAGCAGTGAATTTCCGGGTATTCGGGAGGAGCAGTACTTC	CASSEFPGIREEQYF
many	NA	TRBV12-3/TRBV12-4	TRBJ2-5	TGTGCCAGCAGACCTGGCCCTTGGCGGGGGCACCAAGAGACCCAGTACTTC	CASRPGPWRGHQETQYF
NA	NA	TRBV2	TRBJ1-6	TGTGCCAGCAGTGAAAGGGAACCTTCACCCCTCCACTTT	CASSEREPSPLHF
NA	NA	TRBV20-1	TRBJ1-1	TGCAGTGCTAGGATCCCGGGCATGAACACTGAAGCTTTCTTT	CSARIPGMNTEAFF
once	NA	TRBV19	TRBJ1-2	TGTGCCAGTAGGGATCCTAACTATGGCTACACCTTC	CASRDPNYGYTF
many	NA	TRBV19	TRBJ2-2	TGTGCCAGTAAGGACACGAACACCGGGGAGCTGTTTTTT	CASKDTNTGELFF
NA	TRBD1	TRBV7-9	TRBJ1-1	TGTGCCAGCAGATTCGACAGGGGCTCTGAAGCTTTCTTT	CASRFDRGSEAFF
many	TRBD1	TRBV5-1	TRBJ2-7	TGCGCCAGCAGCTTGGAGGGACAGGGGAATTACGAGCAGTACTTC	CASSLEGQGNYEQYF
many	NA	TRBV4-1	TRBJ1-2	TGCGCCAGCAGCCAGCCCTCACGACAAGTTTTTTACACCTTC	CASSQPSRQVFYTF
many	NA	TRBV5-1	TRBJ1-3	TGCGCCAGCAGCCCCGGACAAGCGGGAAACACCATATATTTT	CASSPGQAGNTIYF
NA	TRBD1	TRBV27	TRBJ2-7	TGTGCCAGCCTTACGTGGGACAGGGGGCTACGCGAGCAGTACTTC	CASLTWDRGLREQYF
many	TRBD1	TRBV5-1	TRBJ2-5	TGCGCCAGCAGGTACAGGGGCCTGTACCAAGAGACCCAGTACTTC	CASRYRGLYQETQYF
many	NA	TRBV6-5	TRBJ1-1	TGTGCCAGCAGTTACTCTAACCCGAACACTGAAGCTTTCTTT	CASSYSNPNTEAFF
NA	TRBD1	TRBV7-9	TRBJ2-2	TGTGCCAGCAGTCGGACAGGCGGAAAAACCGGGGAGCTGTTTTTT	CASSRTGGKTGELFF
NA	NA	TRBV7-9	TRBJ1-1	TGTGCCAGCGGCCGGGGGAACACTGAAGCTTTCTTT	CASGRGNTEAFF
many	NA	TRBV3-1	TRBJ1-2	TGTGCCAGCAGCCAGGGGGTAGCTAACTATGGCTACACCTTC	CASSQGVANYGYTF
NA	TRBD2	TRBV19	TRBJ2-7	TGTGCCAGTAGTAGAGGGACTAGCGGGGGATCCTACGAGCAGTACTTC	CASSRGTSGGSYEQYF
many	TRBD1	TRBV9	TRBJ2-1	TGTGCCAGCAGCGGCTCGACAGGGGATCTTTACAATGAGCAGTTCTTC	CASSGSTGDLYNEQFF
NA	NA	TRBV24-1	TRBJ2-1	TGTGCCACCAGTGACCCTGACAGGTACAATGAGCAGTTCTTC	CATSDPDRYNEQFF
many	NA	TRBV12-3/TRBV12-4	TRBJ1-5	TGTGCCAGTAACGGGGGGTTTCAGCCCCAGCATTTT	CASNGGFQPQHF
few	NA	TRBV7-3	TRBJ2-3	TGTGCCACCAGTGACCCCCTGTCAGATAACACAGATACGCAGTATTTT	CATSDPLSDNTDTQYF
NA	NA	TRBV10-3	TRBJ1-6	TGTGCCATCAGCAGGGGAAATTCACCCCTCCACTTT	CAISRGNSPLHF
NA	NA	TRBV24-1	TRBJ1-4	TGTGCCACCCGGTGCTCCGATAGCACAGGAGTAGAAGAAAAACTGTTTTTT	CATRCSDSTGVEEKLFF
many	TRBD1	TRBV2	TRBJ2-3	TGTGCCAGCAAGACAGGGACCGCAGATACGCAGTATTTT	CASKTGTADTQYF
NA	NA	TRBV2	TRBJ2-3	TGTGCCAGCAGCGGAGCTAGGGCCTCGGGCACAGATACGCAGTATTTT	CASSGARASGTDTQYF
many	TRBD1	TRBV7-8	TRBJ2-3	TGTGCCAGTCAACAGGGGCCCAGCACAGATACGCAGTATTTT	CASQQGPSTDTQYF
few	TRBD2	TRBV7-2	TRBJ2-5	TGTGCCAGCAGCTTCCAGCGGGGGGCCAGGGAGACCCAGTACTTC	CASSFQRGARETQYF
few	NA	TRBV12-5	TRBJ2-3	TGTGCTAGTGGTTTGGAGATAGACCGCAGCACAGATACGCAGTATTTT	CASGLEIDRSTDTQYF
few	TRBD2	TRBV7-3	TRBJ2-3	TGTGCCAGCAGCTTAGCTAGGACTAGCGGACTAACTAGCACAGATACGCAGTATTTT	CASSLARTSGLTSTDTQYF
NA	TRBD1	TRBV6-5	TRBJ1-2	TGTGCCAGCAGTTCCCTGACAGGGGACGGCTACACCTTC	CASSSLTGDGYTF
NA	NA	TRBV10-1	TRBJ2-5	TGCGCCAGCAGTGAGGACAGTGCCGGGACTCAGTACTTC	CASSEDSAGTQYF
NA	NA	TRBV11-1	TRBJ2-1	TGTGCCAGCAGCTTAGGGCCCGGGGGGCAGTTCTTC	CASSLGPGGQFF
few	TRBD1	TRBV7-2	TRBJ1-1	TGTGCCAGCAGCCAAGGGACAGGCGCTGAAGCTTTCTTT	CASSQGTGAEAFF
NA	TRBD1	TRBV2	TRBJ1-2	TGTGCCAGCCGGACAGGGCGAGACTATGGCTACACCTTC	CASRTGRDYGYTF
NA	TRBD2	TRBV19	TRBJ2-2	TGTGCCACCCGGACTAGCGGGGGTATCGGGGAGCTGTTTTTT	CATRTSGGIGELFF
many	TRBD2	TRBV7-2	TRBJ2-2	TGTGCCAGCAGCCCCAGCGGGGGAACCGGGGAGCTGTTTTTT	CASSPSGGTGELFF
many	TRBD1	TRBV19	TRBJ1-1	TGTGCCAGTAGTTACGGGACAGGGTACTTATGGATGAACACTGAAGCTTTCTTT	CASSYGTGYLWMNTEAFF
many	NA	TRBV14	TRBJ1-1	TGTGCCAGCAGCCAAGCGTTATCCACTGAAGCTTTCTTT	CASSQALSTEAFF
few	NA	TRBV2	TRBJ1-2	TGTGCCAGCAGTGGGCGAAACTATGGCTACACCTTC	CASSGRNYGYTF
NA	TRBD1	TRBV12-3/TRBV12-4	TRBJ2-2	TGTGCCAGCAGAACGGACAGGGGCCATAGCGGGGAGCTGTTTTTT	CASRTDRGHSGELFF
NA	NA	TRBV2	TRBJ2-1	TGTGCCATCCGCGGGGATGAGCAGTTCTTC	CAIRGDEQFF
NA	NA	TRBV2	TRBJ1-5	TGTGCCAGCAGTGACCAGCTCGGACATTACAATCAGCCCCAGCATTTT	CASSDQLGHYNQPQHF
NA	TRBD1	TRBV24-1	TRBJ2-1	TGTGCCACCAGTGACGGGACAGGGAGTACGGATGAGCAGTTCTTC	CATSDGTGSTDEQFF
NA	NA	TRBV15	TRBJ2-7	TGTGCCACCAGCTACTACAGGGAGGGCTACGAGCAGTACTTC	CATSYYREGYEQYF
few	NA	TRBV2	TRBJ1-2	TGTGCCAGCAGTGCGGAAGGAGGTGGCTACACCTTC	CASSAEGGGYTF
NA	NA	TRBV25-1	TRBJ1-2	TGTGCCAGCAGTGAATACCTGGGGAGTACCTATGGCTACACCTTC	CASSEYLGSTYGYTF
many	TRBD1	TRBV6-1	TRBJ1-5	TGTGCCAGCAGCCTGGAGGGGGCAGGGGGTCAGCCCCAGCATTTT	CASSLEGAGGQPQHF
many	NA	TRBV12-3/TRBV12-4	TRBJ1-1	TGTGCCAGCAGCAACATATCACGTTCTTACACTGAAGCTTTCTTT	CASSNISRSYTEAFF
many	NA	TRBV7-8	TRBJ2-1	TGTGCCAGCAGCTCCCGACCGACGGGAACCTACAATGAGCAGTTCTTC	CASSSRPTGTYNEQFF
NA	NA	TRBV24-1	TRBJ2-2	TGTGCCAGCCCAGTAGACTACACCGGGGAGCTGTTTTTT	CASPVDYTGELFF
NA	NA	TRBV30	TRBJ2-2	TGTGCCTGGAGTGTACTGACGAACACCGGGGAGCTGTTTTTT	CAWSVLTNTGELFF
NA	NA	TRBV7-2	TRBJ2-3	TGTGCCAGCAGCTCGGCAGATACGCAGTATTTT	CASSSADTQYF
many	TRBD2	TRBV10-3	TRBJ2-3	TGTGCCATCAGACGCGGACTAGACACAGATACGCAGTATTTT	CAIRRGLDTDTQYF